This TCR beta chain originates from a study of shared clonotypes between healthy human individuals. Study-wide findings and caveats: Naive CD4 clonotype sharing across four donors was about 5%.

Comment on this clone: Its target is unknown. The same CDR3 is also encoded by other DNA sequences in this sample.

Genomic DNA of every subset was divided equally among multiple immunoSEQ plates. Profiling relied on immunoSEQ multiplex PCR, and the TCRdb table lists in-frame clones only, not all of them. The sample records about 2.1 million clones, approximately 94% being singletons. Positive CCR7 selection of CD45RO-negative cells yielded the naive CD8 cells, and terminally differentiated effector memory CD45RA+ cells were excluded. The sequenced sample consisted of naive CD8+ T cells from PBMCs. The sequence was collected from a man aged 18-30 years in good health. Some clones in this sample may be carry-over from other donors' samples.

The CDR3 reads CASSGQGGQPQHF. The CDR3 DNA sequence: TGTGCCAGCAGCGGACAGGGAGGTCAGCCCCAGCATTTT. The chain joins TRBV9 to TRBJ1-5; 7 nucleotides match TRBD1. CDR3 length: 13 residues. V lost 3 bases, J lost 6 bases, and 3 bases stayed unmatched. Germline V gives CDR1 SGDLS, CDR2 YYNGEE.